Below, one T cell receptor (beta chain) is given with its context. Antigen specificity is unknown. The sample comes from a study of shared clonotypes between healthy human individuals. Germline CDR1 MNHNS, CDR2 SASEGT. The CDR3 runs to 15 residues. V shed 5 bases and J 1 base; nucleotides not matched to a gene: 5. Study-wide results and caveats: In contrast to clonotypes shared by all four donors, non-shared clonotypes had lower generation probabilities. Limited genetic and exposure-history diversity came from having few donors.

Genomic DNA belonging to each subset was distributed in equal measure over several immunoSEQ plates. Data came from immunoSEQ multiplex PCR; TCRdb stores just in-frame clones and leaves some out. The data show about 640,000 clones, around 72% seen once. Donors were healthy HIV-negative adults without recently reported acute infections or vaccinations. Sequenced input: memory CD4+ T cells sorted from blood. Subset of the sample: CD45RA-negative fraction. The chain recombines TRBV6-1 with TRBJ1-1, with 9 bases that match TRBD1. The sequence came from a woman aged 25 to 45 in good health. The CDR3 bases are TGTGCCAGCAGTTTGGACAGGGGTACGAACACTGAAGCTTTCTTT. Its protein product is CASSLDRGTNTEAFF.